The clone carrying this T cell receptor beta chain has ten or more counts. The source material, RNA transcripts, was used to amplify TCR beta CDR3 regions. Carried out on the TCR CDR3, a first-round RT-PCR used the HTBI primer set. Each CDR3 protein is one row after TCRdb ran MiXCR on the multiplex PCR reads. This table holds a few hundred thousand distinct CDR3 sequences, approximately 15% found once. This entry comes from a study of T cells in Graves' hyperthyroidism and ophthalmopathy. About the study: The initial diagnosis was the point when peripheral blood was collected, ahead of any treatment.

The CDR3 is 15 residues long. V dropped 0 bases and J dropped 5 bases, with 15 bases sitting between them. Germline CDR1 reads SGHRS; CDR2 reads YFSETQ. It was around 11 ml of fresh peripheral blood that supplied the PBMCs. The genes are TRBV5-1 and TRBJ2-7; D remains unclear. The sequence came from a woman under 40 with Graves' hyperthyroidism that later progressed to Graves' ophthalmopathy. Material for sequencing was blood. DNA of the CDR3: TGCGCCAGCAGCTTGGAGGCGGTTGGGGTCCACGAGCAGTACTTC. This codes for CASSLEAVGVHEQYF.